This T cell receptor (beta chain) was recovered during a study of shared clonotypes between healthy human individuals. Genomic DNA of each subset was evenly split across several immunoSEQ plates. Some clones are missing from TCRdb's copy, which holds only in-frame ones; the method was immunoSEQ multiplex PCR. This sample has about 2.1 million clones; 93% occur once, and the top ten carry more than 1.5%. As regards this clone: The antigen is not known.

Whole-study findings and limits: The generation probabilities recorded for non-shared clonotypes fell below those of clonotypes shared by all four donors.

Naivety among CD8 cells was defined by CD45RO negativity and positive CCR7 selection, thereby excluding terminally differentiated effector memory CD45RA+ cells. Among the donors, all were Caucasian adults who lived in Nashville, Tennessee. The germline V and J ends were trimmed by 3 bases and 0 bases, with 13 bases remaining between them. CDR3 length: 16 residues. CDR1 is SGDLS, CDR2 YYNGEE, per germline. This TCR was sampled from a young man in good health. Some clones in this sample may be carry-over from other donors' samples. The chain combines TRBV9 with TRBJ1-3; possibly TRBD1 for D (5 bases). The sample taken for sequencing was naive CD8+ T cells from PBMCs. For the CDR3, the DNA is TGTGCCAGCAGCGCCCCGGGGCAGAGCTCTGGAAACACCATATATTTT. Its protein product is CASSAPGQSSGNTIYF.